Listed below are T cell receptor beta chains from one sample, sequenced in a study of T cell repertoires in cytomegalovirus infection. A single record per CDR3 protein comes from TCRdb applying MiXCR to the reads. In the table there are fewer than 950,000 distinct CDR3 sequences, about 30% of which are singletons. These receptors have no known antigen. This sample comprised cultured CD8+ T cells from PBMCs, obtained from culture after CMV antigen stimulation. The receptors originated from a human donor in good health (CMV status not recorded). Some clones in this sample may be carry-over from other donors' samples. Each CDR3 is given with its conserved first and last residue. Fields, in order: V gene, clone size, J gene, D gene, CDR3 DNA, CDR3 protein. The D gene is left open where the match is weak. The size field is filled for only some rows; it gives once, few, many or a size class.

V: TRBV10-3
size: -
J: TRBJ1-2
D: TRBD1
DNA: TGTGCCATCAGTGAAGGCGTGCCGGGACAGGGGAAGTCGAGGTCTGGCTACACCTTC
CDR3: CAISEGVPGQGKSRSGYTF

V: TRBV27
size: -
J: TRBJ2-5
D: -
DNA: TGTGCCAGCAGCACGAGGTCCCCTATCCAAGAGACCCAGTACTTC
CDR3: CASSTRSPIQETQYF

V: TRBV28
size: -
J: TRBJ2-2
D: TRBD1
DNA: TGTGCCAGCAGTTTGGGACAGGGGGTCGGCACCGGGGAGCTGTTTTTT
CDR3: CASSLGQGVGTGELFF

V: TRBV27
size: -
J: TRBJ2-1
D: -
DNA: TGTGCCAGCAGTTTCTCTCACGGCAGCAATGAGCAGTTCTTC
CDR3: CASSFSHGSNEQFF

V: TRBV15
size: -
J: TRBJ1-1
D: -
DNA: TGTGCCACCAGCAGGGCCCCGTTTGGCACTGAAGCTTTCTTT
CDR3: CATSRAPFGTEAFF

V: TRBV27
size: few
J: TRBJ2-1
D: -
DNA: TGTGCCAGCAGTCCAAACCCGAACAGCAATGAGCAGTTCTTC
CDR3: CASSPNPNSNEQFF

V: TRBV7-9
size: -
J: TRBJ2-7
D: -
DNA: TGTGCCAGCAGCCCTAGCGAGCGAAACTACGAGCAGTACTTC
CDR3: CASSPSERNYEQYF

V: TRBV7-9
size: -
J: TRBJ1-4
D: -
DNA: TGTGCCAGCAGCCCAGACATCACTAATGAAAAACTGTTTTTT
CDR3: CASSPDITNEKLFF

V: TRBV3-1
size: few
J: TRBJ2-1
D: TRBD2
DNA: TGTGCCAGCAGCTACCTGACTAGCGGGGGTTCAATTTACAATGAGCAGTTCTTC
CDR3: CASSYLTSGGSIYNEQFF

V: TRBV19
size: -
J: TRBJ2-3
D: -
DNA: TGTGCCAGTAGTATCACCGGGACCAGTACAGATACGCAGTATTTT
CDR3: CASSITGTSTDTQYF

V: TRBV7-3
size: -
J: TRBJ2-3
D: TRBD1
DNA: TGTGCCAGCAGTCCTACAGGGGGTTTCTCCGCAGATACGCAGTATTTT
CDR3: CASSPTGGFSADTQYF

V: TRBV10-3
size: -
J: TRBJ2-4
D: -
DNA: TGTGCCATCAGCTCTAGCGCCGGGCGTGTCAAAAACATTCAGTACTTC
CDR3: CAISSSAGRVKNIQYF

V: TRBV27
size: few
J: TRBJ2-1
D: -
DNA: TGTGCCAGCAGTTTAATCGGCCAGAGTCGGGATGAGCAGTTCTTC
CDR3: CASSLIGQSRDEQFF